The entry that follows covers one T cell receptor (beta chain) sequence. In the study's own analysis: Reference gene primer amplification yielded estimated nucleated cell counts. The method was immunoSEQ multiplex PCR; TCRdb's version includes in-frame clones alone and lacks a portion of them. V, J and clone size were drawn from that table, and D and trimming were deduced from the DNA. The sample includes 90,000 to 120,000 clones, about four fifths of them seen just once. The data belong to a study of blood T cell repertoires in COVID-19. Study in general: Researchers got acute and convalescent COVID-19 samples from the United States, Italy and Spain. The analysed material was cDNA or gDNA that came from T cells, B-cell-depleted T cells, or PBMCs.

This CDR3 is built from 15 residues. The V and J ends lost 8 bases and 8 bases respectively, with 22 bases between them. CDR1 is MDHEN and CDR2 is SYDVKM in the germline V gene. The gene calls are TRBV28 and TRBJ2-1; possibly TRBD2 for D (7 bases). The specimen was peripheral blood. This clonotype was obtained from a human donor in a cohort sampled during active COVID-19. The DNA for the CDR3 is TGTGCCAGCTCCCCCAGGCCCCCGGGGGGCGATGAGCAGTTCTTC. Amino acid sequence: CASSPRPPGGDEQFF.